A selection of T cell receptor beta chains follows, all from one sample in a study of shared T cell receptors in the human thymus. Profiling relied on immunoSEQ multiplex PCR, and the TCRdb table lists in-frame clones only, not all of them. The sample shows hundreds of thousands of clones, about 80% of them seen only once. This sample also belongs to another study, concerning human thymus T cells.

Sequencing input: thymocytes. The receptor source for this set is a boy in the first two years of life with a congenital heart defect. Both conserved end residues are part of each CDR3. Each record gives: CDR3 protein, CDR3 DNA, D gene, CDR3 length, J gene, clone size, V gene. A D gene is named only where the DNA matches it firmly. Size tells how often a clone was seen (once, few, many) or the class of an expanded clone, and some rows leave it out.

CDR3: CASSLGTEEAFF
DNA: TGTGCCAGCAGCTTGGGGACAGAAGAAGCTTTCTTT
D: NA
length: 12
J: TRBJ1-1
size: NA
V: TRBV5-6

CDR3: CASSPPGLAGVDEQFF
DNA: TGTGCCAGCAGTCCCCCCGGACTAGCGGGAGTTGATGAGCAGTTCTTC
D: TRBD2
length: 16
J: TRBJ2-1
size: NA
V: TRBV28

CDR3: CASSLEGAEEETQYF
DNA: TGTGCCAGCAGCTTGGAAGGGGCCGAGGAAGAGACCCAGTACTTC
D: NA
length: 15
J: TRBJ2-5
size: NA
V: TRBV5-4

CDR3: CASSPIDRSNQPQHF
DNA: TGTGCCAGCAGCCCCATAGACAGATCGAATCAGCCCCAGCATTTT
D: NA
length: 15
J: TRBJ1-5
size: few
V: TRBV28

CDR3: CASSQDRGLAGEYNEQFF
DNA: TGTGCCAGCAGCCAAGATAGGGGGCTAGCGGGAGAGTACAATGAGCAGTTCTTC
D: TRBD2
length: 18
J: TRBJ2-1
size: NA
V: TRBV4-2

CDR3: CASSLGSGSSYNEQFF
DNA: TGCGCCAGCAGCTTGGGTTCGGGGAGCTCCTACAATGAGCAGTTCTTC
D: NA
length: 16
J: TRBJ2-1
size: once
V: TRBV5-1

CDR3: CASSEAGLAGNSTDTQYF
DNA: TGTGCCAGCAGTGAAGCAGGGCTAGCGGGAAATAGCACAGATACGCAGTATTTT
D: TRBD2
length: 18
J: TRBJ2-3
size: few
V: TRBV2

CDR3: CASSLCRGGGLAVYYNEQFF
DNA: TGTGCCAGCAGTTTATGCAGGGGGGGTGGACTAGCGGTATACTACAATGAGCAGTTCTTC
D: TRBD2
length: 20
J: TRBJ2-1
size: NA
V: TRBV28

CDR3: CASSLLGSGSSPSYNEQFF
DNA: TGTGCCAGCAGCTTACTTGGTAGCGGGTCTAGTCCCTCCTACAATGAGCAGTTCTTC
D: TRBD2
length: 19
J: TRBJ2-1
size: NA
V: TRBV5-4

CDR3: CASSRTGTGAISSGNTIYF
DNA: TGTGCCAGCAGTCGCACCGGGACAGGGGCCATTTCCTCTGGAAACACCATATATTTT
D: TRBD1
length: 19
J: TRBJ1-3
size: NA
V: TRBV27

CDR3: CASRTSGSATDTQYF
DNA: TGTGCCAGCAGGACTAGCGGGAGCGCAACAGATACGCAGTATTTT
D: TRBD2
length: 15
J: TRBJ2-3
size: NA
V: TRBV6-5

CDR3: CASSHERDRGPNTGELFF
DNA: TGTGCCAGCTCACACGAACGGGACAGGGGACCAAACACCGGGGAGCTGTTTTTT
D: TRBD1
length: 18
J: TRBJ2-2
size: few
V: TRBV18